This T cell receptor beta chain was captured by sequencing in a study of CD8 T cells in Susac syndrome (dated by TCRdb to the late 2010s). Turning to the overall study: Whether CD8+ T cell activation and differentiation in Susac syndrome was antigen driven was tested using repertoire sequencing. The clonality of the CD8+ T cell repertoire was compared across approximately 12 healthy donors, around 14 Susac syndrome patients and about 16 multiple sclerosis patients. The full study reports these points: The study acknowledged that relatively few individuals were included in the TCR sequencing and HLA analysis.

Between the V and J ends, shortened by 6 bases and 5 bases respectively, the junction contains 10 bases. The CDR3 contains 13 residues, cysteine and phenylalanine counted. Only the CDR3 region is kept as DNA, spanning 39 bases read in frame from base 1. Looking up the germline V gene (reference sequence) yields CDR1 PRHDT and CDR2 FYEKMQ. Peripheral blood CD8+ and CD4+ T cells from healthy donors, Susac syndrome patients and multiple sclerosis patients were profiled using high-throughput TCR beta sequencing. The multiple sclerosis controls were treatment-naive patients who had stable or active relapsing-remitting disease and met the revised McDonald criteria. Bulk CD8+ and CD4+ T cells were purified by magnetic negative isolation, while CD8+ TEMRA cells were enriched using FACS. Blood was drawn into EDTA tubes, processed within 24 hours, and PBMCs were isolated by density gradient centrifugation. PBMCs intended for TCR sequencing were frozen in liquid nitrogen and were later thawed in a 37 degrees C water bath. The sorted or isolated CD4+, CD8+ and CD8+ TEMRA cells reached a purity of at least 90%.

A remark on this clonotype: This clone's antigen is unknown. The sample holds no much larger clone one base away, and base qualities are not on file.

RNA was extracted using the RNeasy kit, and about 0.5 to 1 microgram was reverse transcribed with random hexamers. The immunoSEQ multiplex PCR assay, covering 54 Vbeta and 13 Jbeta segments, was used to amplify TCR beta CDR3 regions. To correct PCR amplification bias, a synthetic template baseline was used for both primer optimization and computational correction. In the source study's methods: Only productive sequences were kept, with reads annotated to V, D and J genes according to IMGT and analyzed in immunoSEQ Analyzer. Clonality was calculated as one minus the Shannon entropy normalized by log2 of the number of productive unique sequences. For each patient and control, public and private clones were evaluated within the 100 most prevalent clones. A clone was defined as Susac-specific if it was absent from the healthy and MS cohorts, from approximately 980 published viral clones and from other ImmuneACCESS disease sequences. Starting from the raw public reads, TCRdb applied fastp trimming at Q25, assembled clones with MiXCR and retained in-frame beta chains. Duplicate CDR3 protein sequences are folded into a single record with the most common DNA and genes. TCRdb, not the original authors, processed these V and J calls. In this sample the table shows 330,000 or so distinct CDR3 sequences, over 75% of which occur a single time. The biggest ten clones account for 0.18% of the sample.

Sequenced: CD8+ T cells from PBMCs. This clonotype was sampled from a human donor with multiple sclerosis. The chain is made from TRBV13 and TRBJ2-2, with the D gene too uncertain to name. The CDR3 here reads CASSIWGTGELFF. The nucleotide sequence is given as TGTGCCAGCAGTATCTGGGGAACCGGGGAGCTGTTTTTT.